This T cell receptor (beta chain) was sequenced during a study of blood T cell repertoires in COVID-19. The wider study: There were acute and convalescent COVID-19 samples, and they came from the United States, Italy and Spain. Sources were T cells, B-cell-depleted T cells, or PBMCs; the material itself was cDNA or gDNA.

The V segment lost 4 bases and the J segment 4 bases; nucleotides outside the gene matches: 2. This CDR3 has 12 amino acids. CDR1 is SQVTM and CDR2 is ANQGSEA in the germline V gene. Original methodology: Reference gene primers were amplified, and this amplification served to estimate nucleated cell counts. The repertoire was sequenced with immunoSEQ multiplex PCR; TCRdb's copy has only in-frame clones and lacks some. V and J calls and clone size are copied from that table; D and trimming were computed from the DNA. The sample carries under 250,000 clones, approximately 83% recorded once. Source material: peripheral blood. This TCR came from a woman aged 40 to 50 with active or convalescent COVID-19. V gene TRBV29-1 combines with J gene TRBJ2-5; TRBD2 matches at 8 bases. DNA for the CDR3: TGCAGCGTTGGGCTAGCGGGAGAGACCCAGTACTTC. Protein: CSVGLAGETQYF. Drawing the rest from reference TRBV29-1 and TRBJ2-5, the complete variable domain is SAVISQKPSRDICQRGTSLTIQCQVDSQVTMMFWYRQQPGQSLTLIATANQGSEATYESGFVIDKFPISRPNLTFSTLTVSNMSPEDSSIYLCSVGLAGETQYFGPGTRLLVL.